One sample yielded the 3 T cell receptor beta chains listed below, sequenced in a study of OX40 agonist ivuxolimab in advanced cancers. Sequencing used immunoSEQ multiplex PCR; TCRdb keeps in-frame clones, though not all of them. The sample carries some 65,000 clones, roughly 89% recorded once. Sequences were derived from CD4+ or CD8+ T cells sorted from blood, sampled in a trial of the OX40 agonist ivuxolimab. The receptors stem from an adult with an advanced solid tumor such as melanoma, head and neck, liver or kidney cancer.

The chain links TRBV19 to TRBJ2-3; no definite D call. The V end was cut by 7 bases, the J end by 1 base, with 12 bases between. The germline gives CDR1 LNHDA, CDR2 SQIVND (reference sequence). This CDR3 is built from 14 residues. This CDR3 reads CASKARMGTDTQYF. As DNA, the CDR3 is TGTGCCAGTAAGGCCCGGATGGGCACAGATACGCAGTATTTT.

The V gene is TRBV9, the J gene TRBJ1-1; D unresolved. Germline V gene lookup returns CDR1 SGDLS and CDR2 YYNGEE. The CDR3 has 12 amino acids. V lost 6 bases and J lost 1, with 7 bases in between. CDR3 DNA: TGTGCCAGCAACGACGGGAACACTGAAGCTTTCTTT. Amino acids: CASNDGNTEAFF.

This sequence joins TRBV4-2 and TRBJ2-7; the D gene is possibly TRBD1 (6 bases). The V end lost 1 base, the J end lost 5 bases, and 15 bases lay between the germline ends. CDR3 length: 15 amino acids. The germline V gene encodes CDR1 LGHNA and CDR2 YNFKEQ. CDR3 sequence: CASSQGDTGRDEQYF. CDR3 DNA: TGTGCCAGCAGCCAAGGAGATACAGGGCGGGACGAGCAGTACTTC.